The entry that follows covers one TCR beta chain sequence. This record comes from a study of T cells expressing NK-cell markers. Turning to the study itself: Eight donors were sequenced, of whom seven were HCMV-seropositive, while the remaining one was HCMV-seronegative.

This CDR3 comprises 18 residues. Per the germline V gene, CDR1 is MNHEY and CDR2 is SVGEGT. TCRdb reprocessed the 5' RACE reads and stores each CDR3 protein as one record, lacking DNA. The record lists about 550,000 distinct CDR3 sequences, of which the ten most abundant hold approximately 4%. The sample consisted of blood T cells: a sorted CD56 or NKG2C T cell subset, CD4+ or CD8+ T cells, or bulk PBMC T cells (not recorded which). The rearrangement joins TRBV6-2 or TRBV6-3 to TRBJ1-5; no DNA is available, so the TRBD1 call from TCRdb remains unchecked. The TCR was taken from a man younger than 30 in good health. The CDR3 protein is CASSYGFSQGDGNQPQHF.